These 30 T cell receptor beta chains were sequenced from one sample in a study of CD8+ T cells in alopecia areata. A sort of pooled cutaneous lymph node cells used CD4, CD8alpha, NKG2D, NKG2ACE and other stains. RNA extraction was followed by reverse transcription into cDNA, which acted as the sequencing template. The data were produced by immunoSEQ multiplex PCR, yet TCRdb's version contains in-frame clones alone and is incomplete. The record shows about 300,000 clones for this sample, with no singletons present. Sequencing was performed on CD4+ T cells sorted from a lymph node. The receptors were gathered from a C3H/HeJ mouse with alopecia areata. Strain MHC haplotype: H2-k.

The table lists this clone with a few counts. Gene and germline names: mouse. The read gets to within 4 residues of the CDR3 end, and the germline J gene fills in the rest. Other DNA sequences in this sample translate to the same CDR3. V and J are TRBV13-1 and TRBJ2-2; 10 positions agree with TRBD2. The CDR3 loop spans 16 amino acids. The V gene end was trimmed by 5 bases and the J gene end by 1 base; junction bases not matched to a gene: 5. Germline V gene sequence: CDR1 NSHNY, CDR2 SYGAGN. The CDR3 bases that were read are TGTGCCAGCAGCGCGGGACTGGGGAGAAACACCGGG. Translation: CASSAGLGRNTG. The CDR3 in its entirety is CASSAGLGRNTGQLYF.

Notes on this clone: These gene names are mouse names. The CDR3 bases that were read are TGTGCCAGCAGCCAACAAAATAATTCGCCC. It specifies CASSQQNNSP. In full, the CDR3 is CASSQQNNSPLYF. The J gene is TRBJ1-6, the V gene TRBV5; the D is unclear. Read data end 3 residues before the CDR3 end; the end is taken from the germline J gene. TRBJ1-6 is known as an ORF, though its function is uncertain. Germline V gene lookup returns CDR1 LGHNA and CDR2 YNLKQL (reference sequence). The CDR3 has 13 residues. Trimming stripped 2 bases from V and 5 bases from J, with 4 bases between.

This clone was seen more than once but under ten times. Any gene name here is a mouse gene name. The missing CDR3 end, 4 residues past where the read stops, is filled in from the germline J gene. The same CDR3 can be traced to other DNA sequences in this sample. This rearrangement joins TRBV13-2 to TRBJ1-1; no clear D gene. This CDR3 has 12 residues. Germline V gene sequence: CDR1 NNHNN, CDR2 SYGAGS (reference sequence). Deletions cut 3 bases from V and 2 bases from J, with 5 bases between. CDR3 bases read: TGTGCCAGCGGTGGACATAACACA. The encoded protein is CASGGHNT. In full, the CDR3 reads CASGGHNTEVFF.

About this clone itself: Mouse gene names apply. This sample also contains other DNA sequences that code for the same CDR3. The CDR3 bases that were read are TGTGCCAGCGGGCCGGGGACAGGGGAT. Its protein is CASGPGTGD. The entire CDR3 protein is CASGPGTGDEQYF. This chain connects TRBV13-2 to TRBJ2-7; 10 bases match TRBD1. The read stops 4 residues short of the end of the CDR3; the missing end is completed from the germline J gene. The CDR3 runs 13 residues. Germline CDR1 reads NNHNN; CDR2 reads SYGAGS (reference sequence).

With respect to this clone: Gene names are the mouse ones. This CDR3 reads CASSPGLDYEQYF. The covered CDR3 bases are TGTGCTAGCAGCCCGGGACTGGACTAT. The chain carries TRBV21 and TRBJ2-7; 8 bases agree with TRBD2. The read terminates 4 residues before the CDR3 end, so the remaining end is supplied by the germline J gene. TRBV21 is treated as an ORF (open reading frame) with a function not yet certain. The CDR3 loop spans 13 amino acids. The trim removed 6 bases at V and 3 bases at J, leaving 4 bases unmatched.

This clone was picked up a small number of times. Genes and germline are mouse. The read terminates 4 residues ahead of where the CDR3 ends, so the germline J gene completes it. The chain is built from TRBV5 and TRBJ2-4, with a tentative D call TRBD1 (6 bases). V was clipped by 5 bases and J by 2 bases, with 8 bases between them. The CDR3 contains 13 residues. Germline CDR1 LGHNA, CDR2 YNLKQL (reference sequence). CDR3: CASSGQNQNTLYF. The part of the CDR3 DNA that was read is TGTGCCAGCAGCGGACAGAATCAAAAC.

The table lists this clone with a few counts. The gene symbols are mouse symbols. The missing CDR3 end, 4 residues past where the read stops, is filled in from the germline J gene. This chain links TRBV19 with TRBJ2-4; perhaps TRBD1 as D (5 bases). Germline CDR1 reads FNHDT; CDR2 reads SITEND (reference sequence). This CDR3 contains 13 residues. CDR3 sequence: CASSPPTENTLYF. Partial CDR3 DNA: TGTGCCAGCAGTCCTCCGACAGAAAAC.

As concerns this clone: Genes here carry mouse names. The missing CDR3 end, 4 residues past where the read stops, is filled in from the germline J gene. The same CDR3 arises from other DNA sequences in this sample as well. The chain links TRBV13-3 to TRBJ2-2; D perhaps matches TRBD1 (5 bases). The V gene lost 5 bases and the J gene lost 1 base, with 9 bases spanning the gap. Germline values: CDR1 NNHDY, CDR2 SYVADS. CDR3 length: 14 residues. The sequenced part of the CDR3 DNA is TGTGCCAGCAGGCGACAGTTAAACACCGGG. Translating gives CASRRQLNTG. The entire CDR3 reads CASRRQLNTGQLYF.

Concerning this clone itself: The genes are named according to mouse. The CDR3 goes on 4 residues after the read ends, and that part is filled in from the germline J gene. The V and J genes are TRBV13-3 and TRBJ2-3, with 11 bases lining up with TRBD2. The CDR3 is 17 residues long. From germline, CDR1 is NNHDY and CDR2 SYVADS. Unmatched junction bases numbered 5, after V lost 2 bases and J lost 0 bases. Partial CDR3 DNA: TGTGCCAGCAGTGAGCCGGGACTGGGGGAAAGTGCAGAA. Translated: CASSEPGLGESAE. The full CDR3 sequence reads CASSEPGLGESAETLYF.

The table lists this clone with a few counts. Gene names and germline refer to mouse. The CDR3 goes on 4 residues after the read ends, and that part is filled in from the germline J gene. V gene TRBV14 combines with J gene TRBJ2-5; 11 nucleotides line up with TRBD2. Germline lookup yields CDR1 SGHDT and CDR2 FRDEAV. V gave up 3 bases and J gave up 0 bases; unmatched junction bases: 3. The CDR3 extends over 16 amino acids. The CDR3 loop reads CASSSGTGGNQDTQYF. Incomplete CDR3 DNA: TGTGCCAGCAGTTCCGGGACTGGGGGTAACCAAGAC.

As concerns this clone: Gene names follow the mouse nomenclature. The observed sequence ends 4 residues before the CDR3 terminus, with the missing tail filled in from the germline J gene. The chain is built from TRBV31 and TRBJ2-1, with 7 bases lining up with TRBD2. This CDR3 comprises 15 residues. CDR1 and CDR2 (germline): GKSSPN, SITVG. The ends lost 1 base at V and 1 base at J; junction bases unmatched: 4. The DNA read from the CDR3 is TGTGCCTGGAGTCCTGGGGGACTCAACTATGCT. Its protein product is CAWSPGGLNYA. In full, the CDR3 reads CAWSPGGLNYAEQFF.

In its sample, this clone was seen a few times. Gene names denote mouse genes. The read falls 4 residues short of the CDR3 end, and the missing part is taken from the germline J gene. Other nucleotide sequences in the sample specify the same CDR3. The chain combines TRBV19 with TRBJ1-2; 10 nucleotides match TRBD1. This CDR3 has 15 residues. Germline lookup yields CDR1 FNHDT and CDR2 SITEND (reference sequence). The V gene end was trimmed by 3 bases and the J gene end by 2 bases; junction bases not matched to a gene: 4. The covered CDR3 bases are TGTGCCAGCAGTACCCCGGGACAGGGGAACTCC. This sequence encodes CASSTPGQGNS. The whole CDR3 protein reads CASSTPGQGNSDYTF.

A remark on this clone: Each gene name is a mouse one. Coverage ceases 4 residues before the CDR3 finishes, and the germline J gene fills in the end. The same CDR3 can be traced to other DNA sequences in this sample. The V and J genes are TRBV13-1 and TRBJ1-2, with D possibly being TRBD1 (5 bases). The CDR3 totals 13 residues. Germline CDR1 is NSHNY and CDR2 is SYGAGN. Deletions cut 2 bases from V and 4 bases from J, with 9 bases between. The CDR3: CASSDRVGSDYTF. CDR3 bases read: TGTGCCAGCAGTGACAGGGTCGGCTCC.

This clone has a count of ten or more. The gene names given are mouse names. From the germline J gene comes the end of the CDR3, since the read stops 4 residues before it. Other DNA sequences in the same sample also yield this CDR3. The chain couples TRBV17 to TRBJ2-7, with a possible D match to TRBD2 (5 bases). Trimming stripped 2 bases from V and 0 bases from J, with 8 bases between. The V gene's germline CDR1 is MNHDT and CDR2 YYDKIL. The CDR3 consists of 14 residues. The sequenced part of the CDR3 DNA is TGTGCTAGCAGTAGACTGGGAAGCTCCTAT. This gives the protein CASSRLGSSY. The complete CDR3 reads CASSRLGSSYEQYF.

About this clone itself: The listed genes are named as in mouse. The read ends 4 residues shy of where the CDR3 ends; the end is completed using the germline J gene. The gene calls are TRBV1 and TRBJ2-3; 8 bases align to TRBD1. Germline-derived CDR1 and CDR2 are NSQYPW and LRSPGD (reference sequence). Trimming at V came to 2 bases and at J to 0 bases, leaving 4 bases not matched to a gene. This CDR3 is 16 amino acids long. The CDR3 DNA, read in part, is TGCACCTGCAGTGCACAGGGGGCTTCTAGTGCAGAA. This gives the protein CTCSAQGASSAE. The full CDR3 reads CTCSAQGASSAETLYF.

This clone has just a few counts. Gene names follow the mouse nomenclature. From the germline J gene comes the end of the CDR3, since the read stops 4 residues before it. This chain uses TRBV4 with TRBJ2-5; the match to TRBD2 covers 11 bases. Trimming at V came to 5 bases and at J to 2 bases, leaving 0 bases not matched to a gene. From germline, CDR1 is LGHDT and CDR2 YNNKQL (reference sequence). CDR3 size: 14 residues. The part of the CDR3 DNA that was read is TGTGCCAGCAGCGACTGGGGGGGCCAAGAC. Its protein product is CASSDWGGQD. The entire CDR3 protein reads CASSDWGGQDTQYF.

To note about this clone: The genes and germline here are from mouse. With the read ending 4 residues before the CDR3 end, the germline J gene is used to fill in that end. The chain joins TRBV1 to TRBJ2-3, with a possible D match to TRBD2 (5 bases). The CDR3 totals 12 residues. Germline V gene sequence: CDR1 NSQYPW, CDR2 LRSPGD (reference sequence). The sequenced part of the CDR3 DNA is TGCACCTGCAGTGCGCTGGGAGAA. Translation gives CTCSALGE. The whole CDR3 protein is CTCSALGETLYF.

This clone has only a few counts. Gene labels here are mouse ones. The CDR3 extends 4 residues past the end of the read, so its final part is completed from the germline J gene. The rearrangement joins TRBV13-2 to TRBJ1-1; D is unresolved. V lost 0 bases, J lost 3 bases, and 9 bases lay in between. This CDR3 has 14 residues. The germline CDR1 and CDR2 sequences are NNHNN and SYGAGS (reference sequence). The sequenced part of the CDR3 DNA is TGTGCCAGCGGTGATGCACAGTCGGACACA. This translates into CASGDAQSDT. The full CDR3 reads CASGDAQSDTEVFF.

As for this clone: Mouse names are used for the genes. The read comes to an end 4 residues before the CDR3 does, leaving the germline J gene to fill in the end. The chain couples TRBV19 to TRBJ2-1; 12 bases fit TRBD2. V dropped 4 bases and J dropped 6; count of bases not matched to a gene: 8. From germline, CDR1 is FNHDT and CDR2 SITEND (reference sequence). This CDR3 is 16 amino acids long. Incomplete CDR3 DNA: TGTGCCAGCAGTCCTCCTCGACTGGGGGGGCTTGCT. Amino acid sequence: CASSPPRLGGLA. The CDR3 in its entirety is CASSPPRLGGLAEQFF.

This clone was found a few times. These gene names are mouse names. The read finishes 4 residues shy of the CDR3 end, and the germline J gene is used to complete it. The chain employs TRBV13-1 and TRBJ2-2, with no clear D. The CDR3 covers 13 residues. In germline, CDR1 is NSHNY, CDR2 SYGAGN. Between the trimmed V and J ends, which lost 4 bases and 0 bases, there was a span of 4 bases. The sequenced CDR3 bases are TGTGCCAGCAGTACACCAAACACCGGG. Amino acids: CASSTPNTG. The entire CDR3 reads CASSTPNTGQLYF.

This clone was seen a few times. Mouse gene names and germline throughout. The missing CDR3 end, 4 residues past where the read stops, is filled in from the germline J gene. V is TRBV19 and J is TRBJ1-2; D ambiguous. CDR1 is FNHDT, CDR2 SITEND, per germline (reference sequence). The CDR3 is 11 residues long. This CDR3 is CASSILSDYTF. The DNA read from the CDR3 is TGTGCCAGCAGTATCCTTTCC.

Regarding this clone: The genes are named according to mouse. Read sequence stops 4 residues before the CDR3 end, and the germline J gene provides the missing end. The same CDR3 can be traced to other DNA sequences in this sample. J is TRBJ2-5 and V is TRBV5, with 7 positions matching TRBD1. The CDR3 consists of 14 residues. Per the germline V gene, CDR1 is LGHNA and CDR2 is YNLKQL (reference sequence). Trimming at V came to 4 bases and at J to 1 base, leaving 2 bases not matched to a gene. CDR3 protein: CASSRQGDQDTQYF. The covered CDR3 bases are TGTGCCAGCAGCCGACAGGGAGACCAAGAC.

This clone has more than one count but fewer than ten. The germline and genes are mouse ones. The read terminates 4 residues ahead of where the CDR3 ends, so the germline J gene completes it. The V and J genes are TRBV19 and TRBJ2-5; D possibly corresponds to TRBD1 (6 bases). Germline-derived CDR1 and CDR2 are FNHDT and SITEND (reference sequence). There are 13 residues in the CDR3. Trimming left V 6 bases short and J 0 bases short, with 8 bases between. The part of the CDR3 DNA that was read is TGTGCCAGCAAACAGGGTAACCAAGAC. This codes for CASKQGNQD. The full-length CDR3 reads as CASKQGNQDTQYF.

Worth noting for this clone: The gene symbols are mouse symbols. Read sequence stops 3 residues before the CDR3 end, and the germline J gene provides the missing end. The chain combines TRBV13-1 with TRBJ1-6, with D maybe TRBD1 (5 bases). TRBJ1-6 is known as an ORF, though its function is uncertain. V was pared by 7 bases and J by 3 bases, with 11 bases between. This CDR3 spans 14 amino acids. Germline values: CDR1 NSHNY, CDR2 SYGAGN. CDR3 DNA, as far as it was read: TGTGCCAGCGCCCGGACAATCTATAATTCGCCC. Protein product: CASARTIYNSP. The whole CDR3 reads CASARTIYNSPLYF.

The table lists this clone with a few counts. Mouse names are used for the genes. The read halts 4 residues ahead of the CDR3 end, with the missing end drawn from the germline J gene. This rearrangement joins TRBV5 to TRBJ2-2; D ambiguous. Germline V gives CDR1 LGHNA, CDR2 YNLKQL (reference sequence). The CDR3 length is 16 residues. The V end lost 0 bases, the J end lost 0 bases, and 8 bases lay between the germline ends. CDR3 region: CASSQDPRSNTGQLYF. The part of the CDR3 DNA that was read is TGTGCCAGCAGCCAAGATCCCAGGTCAAACACCGGG.

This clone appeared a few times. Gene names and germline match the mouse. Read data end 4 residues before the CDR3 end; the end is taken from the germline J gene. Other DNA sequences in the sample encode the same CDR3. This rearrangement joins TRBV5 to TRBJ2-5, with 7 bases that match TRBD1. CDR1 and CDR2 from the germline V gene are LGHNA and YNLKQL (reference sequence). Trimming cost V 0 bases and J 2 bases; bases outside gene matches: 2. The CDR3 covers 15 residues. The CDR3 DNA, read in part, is TGTGCCAGCAGCCAAGACAGGGGGAGCCAAGAC. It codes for CASSQDRGSQD. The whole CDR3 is CASSQDRGSQDTQYF.

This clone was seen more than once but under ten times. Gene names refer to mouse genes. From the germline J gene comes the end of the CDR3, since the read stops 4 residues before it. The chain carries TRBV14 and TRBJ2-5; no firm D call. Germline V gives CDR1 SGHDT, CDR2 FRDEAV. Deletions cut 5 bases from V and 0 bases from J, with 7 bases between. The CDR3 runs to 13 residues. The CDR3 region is CASRTYNQDTQYF. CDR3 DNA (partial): TGTGCCAGCAGAACTTATAACCAAGAC.

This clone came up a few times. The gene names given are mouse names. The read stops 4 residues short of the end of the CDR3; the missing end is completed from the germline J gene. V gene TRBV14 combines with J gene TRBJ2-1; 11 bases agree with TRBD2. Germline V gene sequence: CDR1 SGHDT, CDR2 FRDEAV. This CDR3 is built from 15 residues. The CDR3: CASRTTGGALAEQFF. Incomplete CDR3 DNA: TGTGCCAGCAGGACAACTGGGGGGGCGCTCGCT.

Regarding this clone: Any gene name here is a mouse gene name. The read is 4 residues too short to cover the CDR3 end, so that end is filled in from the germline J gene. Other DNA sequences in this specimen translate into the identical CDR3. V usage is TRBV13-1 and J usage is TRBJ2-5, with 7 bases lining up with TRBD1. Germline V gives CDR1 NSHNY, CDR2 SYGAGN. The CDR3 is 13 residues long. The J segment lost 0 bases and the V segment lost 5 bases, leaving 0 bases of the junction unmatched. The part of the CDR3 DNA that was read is TGTGCCAGCAGACAGGGGAACCAAGAC. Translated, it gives CASRQGNQD. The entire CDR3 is CASRQGNQDTQYF.

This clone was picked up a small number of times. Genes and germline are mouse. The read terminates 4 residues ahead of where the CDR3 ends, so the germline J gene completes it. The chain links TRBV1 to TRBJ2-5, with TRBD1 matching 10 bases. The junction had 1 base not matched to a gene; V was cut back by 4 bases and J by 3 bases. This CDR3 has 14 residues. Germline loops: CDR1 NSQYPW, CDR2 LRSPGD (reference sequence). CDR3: CTCSGGQGQDTQYF. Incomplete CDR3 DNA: TGCACCTGCAGTGGGGGACAGGGGCAAGAC.